Listed here are 5 T cell receptor beta chains from one sample, sequenced in a study of glioma-infiltrating T cells after dendritic cell vaccination. Specified time point: after dendritic cell vaccination, including at tumor progression/relapse. Method: immunoSEQ multiplex PCR; TCRdb's copy keeps in-frame clones and lacks some. The data hold about 87,000 clones, with around 83% observed a single time. Sequences were derived from blood, sampled after dendritic cell vaccination. The receptors were gathered from a human donor with glioblastoma.

The chain recombines TRBV30 with TRBJ1-5; possible D gene TRBD1, 6 bases. This CDR3 region has 13 residues. The V gene's germline CDR1 is GTSNPN and CDR2 SVGIG (reference sequence). V was pared by 3 bases and J by 8 bases, with 14 bases between. DNA for the CDR3: TGTGCCTGGAGCCAACAGGGAGGGGAGCCCCAGCATTTT. As protein: CAWSQQGGEPQHF.

J is TRBJ1-1 and V is TRBV29-1; D is uncertain. Trimming left V 0 bases short and J 0 bases short, with 5 bases between. Germline CDR1 reads SQVTM; CDR2 reads ANQGSEA. CDR3 length equals 13 residues. The CDR3 protein is CSVEEAVNTEAFF. In DNA form, the CDR3 reads TGCAGCGTTGAAGAGGCCGTGAACACTGAAGCTTTCTTT.

This chain joins TRBV6-6 and TRBJ1-2; D ambiguous. Per the germline V gene, CDR1 is MNHNY and CDR2 is SVGAGI (reference sequence). The V end lost 2 bases, the J end lost 0 bases, and 10 bases lay between the germline ends. The CDR3 extends over 15 amino acids. The CDR3 sequence is CASSYGQTSNYGYTF. CDR3 bases: TGTGCCAGCAGTTACGGGCAGACATCTAACTATGGCTACACCTTC.

This clone was observed once. The chain combines TRBV15 with TRBJ1-5; 7 positions match TRBD1. Trimming removed 9 bases from V and 8 bases from J; junction bases left unmatched: 16. This CDR3 spans 15 amino acids. Germline V gene sequence: CDR1 LNHNV, CDR2 YYDKDF (reference sequence). The CDR3 sequence is CATGGRDSLREPQHF. For the CDR3, the DNA is TGTGCCACTGGAGGGCGGGACAGCCTGAGAGAGCCCCAGCATTTT.

The chain links TRBV2 to TRBJ1-2, with a tentative D call TRBD1 (6 bases). Germline CDR1 SNHLY, CDR2 FYNNEI. This CDR3 region has 14 residues. Trimming cost V 3 bases and J 12 bases, with 20 bases left between them. The CDR3 is CASSEDSTNLANTF. CDR3 in DNA: TGTGCCAGCAGTGAGGACAGCACTAACCTGGCTAACACCTTC.